The 15 T cell receptor beta chains listed next were all sequenced from one sample in a study of human T cells and chemical hapten exposure. Described time point: patch test 1, 2 weeks after DPC sensitization. Treatment indicated: therapeutic diphenylcyclopropenone sensitization with weekly scalp DPC. TCRdb used MiXCR to reprocess the RACE reads, holding one entry per CDR3 protein. The data contain 75,000 to 90,000 distinct CDR3 sequences, 12% of them singletons. The sequences come from whole blood, collected in connection with sensitization to the hapten diphenylcyclopropenone (DPC). These receptors all stem from a woman between 55 and 75 years old with alopecia areata. Some clones in this sample may be carry-over from other donors' samples.

The DNA of the CDR3 is TGTGCCAGCTTCTATGCCTATTCTTCCTACAATGAGCAGTTCTTC. Protein product: CASFYAYSSYNEQFF. J is TRBJ2-1 and V is TRBV2; D is unresolved. Germline CDR1 SNHLY, CDR2 FYNNEI. Trimming took off 8 bases at V and 1 base at J, with 15 bases between the two ends. The CDR3 has 15 residues.

This chain links TRBV12-3 or TRBV12-4 with TRBJ1-2, with a tentative D call TRBD1 (5 bases). V dropped 6 bases and J dropped 3 bases, with 14 bases sitting between them. The CDR3 consists of 14 residues. In DNA form, the CDR3 reads TGTGCCAGCAGGCTTCAGGGAGGTGACTATGGCTACACCTTC. This codes for CASRLQGGDYGYTF.

For this clonotype: The junction does not match germline at one end; this may be a read error. V and J are TRBV7-9 and TRBJ1-1; D not certain. This CDR3 is 13 amino acids long. From germline, CDR1 is SEHNR and CDR2 FQNEAQ (reference sequence). In DNA, the CDR3 is TGTGCCAGCAACTTAGTAGGGTTGACTGAAGCTTTCTTT. This encodes CASNLVGLTEAFF.

This clonotype has a handful of counts. This chain connects TRBV5-1 to TRBJ1-4; D ambiguous. V lost 2 bases and J lost 0, with 11 bases in between. The CDR3 contains 16 residues. Per germline, CDR1 SGHRS and CDR2 YFSETQ. The CDR3 loop is CASSLRTGATNEKLFF. The CDR3, as DNA: TGCGCCAGCAGCTTACGGACGGGTGCAACTAATGAAAAACTGTTTTTT.

This clonotype was observed many times. CDR3 sequence reads: CASSLDGADTQYF. The CDR3, as DNA: TGCGCCAGCAGCTTGGATGGAGCGGATACGCAGTATTTT. The genes are TRBV5-1 and TRBJ2-3; D is unresolved. The CDR3 covers 13 residues. Germline CDR1 and CDR2: SGHRS and YFSETQ. V was clipped by 0 bases and J by 6 bases, with 8 bases between them.

The chain carries TRBV18 and TRBJ1-1; no reliable D call. Deletions cut 3 bases from V and 7 bases from J, with 6 bases between. From germline, CDR1 is KGHSH and CDR2 LQKENI. CDR3 length: 11 residues. CDR3 residues: CASSPANEAFF. The DNA for the CDR3 is TGTGCCAGCTCACCGGCTAATGAAGCTTTCTTT.

The chain joins TRBV9 to TRBJ2-1; a weak D match, TRBD2 (6 bases). Trimming stripped 6 bases from V and 2 bases from J, with 15 bases between. CDR1 and CDR2 from the germline V gene are SGDLS and YYNGEE. CDR3 length: 15 amino acids. The CDR3 is CASTGRGGTYNEQFF. The CDR3 nucleotides are TGTGCCAGCACAGGGCGAGGAGGGACCTACAATGAGCAGTTCTTC.

J is TRBJ1-4 and V is TRBV18; 9 nucleotides agree with TRBD1. Germline-derived CDR1 and CDR2 are KGHSH and LQKENI. V trimming: 0 bases; J trimming: 4 bases; junction bases outside the gene matches: 3. The CDR3 is made up of 16 amino acids. The CDR3 DNA follows: TGTGCCAGCTCACCACCGTGGGACAGGGATAATGAAAAACTGTTTTTT. Translation: CASSPPWDRDNEKLFF.

This clonotype was seen repeatedly, ten times or more. The chain recombines TRBV18 with TRBJ1-1; the D gene is possibly TRBD1 (5 bases). The CDR3 has 14 residues. The germline V gene has CDR1 KGHSH and CDR2 LQKENI. Deletions cut 6 bases from V and 6 bases from J, with 17 bases between. CDR3 coding DNA: TGTGCCAGCTCGCCCCAGACAGTAAGGTCTGAAGCTTTCTTT. Protein product: CASSPQTVRSEAFF.

This clonotype has at least ten counts. V gene TRBV6-6 combines with J gene TRBJ1-3; D not resolved. Per the germline V gene, CDR1 is MNHNY and CDR2 is SVGAGI (reference sequence). The CDR3 extends over 14 amino acids. The ends were cut back, 4 bases at V and 0 bases at J, with 7 bases in the middle. This CDR3 is CASSFDSSGNTIYF. Here the CDR3 DNA reads TGTGCCAGCAGTTTCGACTCCTCTGGAAACACCATATATTTT.

This clonotype has a handful of counts. V gene TRBV7-2 combines with J gene TRBJ2-7; 8 positions match TRBD2. V was pared by 5 bases and J by 6 bases, with 6 bases of the junction left unmatched. The germline CDR1 and CDR2 sequences are SGHTA and FQGNSA. This CDR3 comprises 13 residues. The DNA for the CDR3 is TGTGCCAGCAGCCCTCGGACTAGCCCCGAGCAGTACTTC. This translates into CASSPRTSPEQYF.

This clonotype was counted many times. The V and J genes are TRBV5-1 and TRBJ2-7; 7 nucleotides align to TRBD2. Germline values: CDR1 SGHRS, CDR2 YFSETQ. V lost 2 bases and J lost 0; bases outside the gene matches: 5. The CDR3 runs to 15 residues. In DNA form, the CDR3 reads TGCGCCAGCAGCTTAATGGGGGGGATCTCCTACGAGCAGTACTTC. Translating gives CASSLMGGISYEQYF. Full variable domain (outside the CDR3, taken from reference TRBV5-1 and TRBJ2-7): KAGVTQTPRYLIKTRGQQVTLSCSPISGHRSVSWYQQTPGQGLQFLFEYFSETQRNKGNFPGRFSGRQFSNSRSEMNVSTLELGDSALYLCASSLMGGISYEQYFGPGTRLTVT.

There are many counts of this clonotype. V gene TRBV27 combines with J gene TRBJ2-7; D ambiguous. Deletions cut 3 bases from V and 4 bases from J, with 22 bases between. The CDR3 loop spans 17 amino acids. CDR1 is MNHEY, CDR2 SMNVEV, per germline (reference sequence). CDR3 residues: CASSFISQRSKPYEQYF. CDR3 nucleotide sequence: TGTGCCAGCAGTTTTATCTCACAGCGCTCTAAACCTTACGAGCAGTACTTC.

The chain joins TRBV12-3 or TRBV12-4 to TRBJ1-5; D ambiguous. The ends were cut back, 4 bases at V and 0 bases at J, with 13 bases in the middle. CDR3 length equals 16 residues. CDR3 bases: TGTGCCAGCAGTTATGGCAGAACAAATAGCAATCAGCCCCAGCATTTT. Residues: CASSYGRTNSNQPQHF.

This clonotype was detected a few times. The chain employs TRBV29-1 and TRBJ1-5; unclear D gene. The CDR3 is made up of 13 amino acids. CDR1 is SQVTM and CDR2 is ANQGSEA in the germline V gene. Trimming took 0 bases from V and 0 from J, leaving 3 bases between them. CDR3 DNA: TGCAGCGTTGAAGACGGTAGCAATCAGCCCCAGCATTTT. The encoded protein is CSVEDGSNQPQHF. The variable domain in full, completed from reference TRBV29-1 and TRBJ1-5, reads SAVISQKPSRDICQRGTSLTIQCQVDSQVTMMFWYRQQPGQSLTLIATANQGSEATYESGFVIDKFPISRPNLTFSTLTVSNMSPEDSSIYLCSVEDGSNQPQHFGDGTRLSIL.